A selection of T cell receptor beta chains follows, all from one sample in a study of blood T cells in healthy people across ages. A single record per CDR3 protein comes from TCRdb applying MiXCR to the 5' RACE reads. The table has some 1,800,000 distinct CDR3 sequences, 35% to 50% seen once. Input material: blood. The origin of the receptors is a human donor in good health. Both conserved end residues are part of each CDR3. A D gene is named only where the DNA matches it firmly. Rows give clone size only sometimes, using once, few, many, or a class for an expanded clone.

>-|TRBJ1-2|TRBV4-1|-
TGCGCCAGCAACCAAGCCCCTGGACATAGCTATGGCTACACCTTC
CASNQAPGHSYGYTF
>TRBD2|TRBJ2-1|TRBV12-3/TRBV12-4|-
TGTGCCAGCAGTCTCCTAAGCAGTAACGGGTTTTGGGGACTAGCGGGGGAATACAATGAGCAGTTCTTC
CASSLLSSNGFWGLAGEYNEQFF
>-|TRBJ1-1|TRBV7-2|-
TGTGCCAGCAGCTCCGAAGCTGGACCGATGAACACTGAAGCTTTCTTT
CASSSEAGPMNTEAFF
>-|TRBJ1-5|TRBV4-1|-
TGCGCCAGCAGCCGGACTTCGAGCAATCAGCCCCAGCATTTT
CASSRTSSNQPQHF
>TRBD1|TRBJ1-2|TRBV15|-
TGTGCCACCAGCAGCCCAGGGGGCGGGTATGATGGCTACACCTTC
CATSSPGGGYDGYTF
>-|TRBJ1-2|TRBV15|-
TGTGCCACCAGCGCGGGGGCAAGGAGCTATGGCTACACCTTC
CATSAGARSYGYTF
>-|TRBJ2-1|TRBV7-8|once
TGTGCCAGCAGCACAGGGGGGACTAGTAGGGGGGGGAAAGAGCAGTTCTTC
CASSTGGTSRGGKEQFF
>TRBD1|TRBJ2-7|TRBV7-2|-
TGTGCCAGCAGCTCGGGACAGCCCCACGAGCAGTACTTC
CASSSGQPHEQYF
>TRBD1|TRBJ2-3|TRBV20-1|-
TGCAGTCCCACGGACAGGAGCACAGATACGCAGTATTTT
CSPTDRSTDTQYF
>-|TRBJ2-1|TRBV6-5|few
TGTGCCAGCAGTTACCTGGGGGACTACAATGAGCAGTTCTTC
CASSYLGDYNEQFF
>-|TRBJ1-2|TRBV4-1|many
TGCGCCAGCAGCCCCAAACCCGGGCCCAATGGCTACACCTTC
CASSPKPGPNGYTF
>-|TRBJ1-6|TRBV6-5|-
TGTGCCAGCTTTTCGGGGGGTCCACTCTATAATTCACCCCTCCACTTT
CASFSGGPLYNSPLHF
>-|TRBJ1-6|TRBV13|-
TGTGCCAGCAGCTTAGGGTATCCAGGCCATTCACCCCTCCACTTT
CASSLGYPGHSPLHF
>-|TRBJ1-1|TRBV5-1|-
TGCGCCAGCAGCGAGGGAGACACAGTTCTTCCTAAAGCTTTCTTT
CASSEGDTVLPKAFF
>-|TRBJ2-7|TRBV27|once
TGTGCCAGCAGTTTCCGTTTACAGAACGAGCAGTACTTC
CASSFRLQNEQYF
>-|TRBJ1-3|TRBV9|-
TGTGCCAGCAGTTCCGCCGGACAGCACTCTGGAAACACCATATATTTT
CASSSAGQHSGNTIYF
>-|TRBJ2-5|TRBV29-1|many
TGCAGCGTTGACCTTTCGGAGACCCAGTACTTC
CSVDLSETQYF
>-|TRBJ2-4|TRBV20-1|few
TGCAGTGCTAGAGAAGCAGGGAGAGTCCCTGAGCAGTACTTC
CSAREAGRVPEQYF
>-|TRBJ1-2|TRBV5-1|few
TGCGCCAGCAGCTTGGAGGGCCGAGGATATGGCTACACCTTC
CASSLEGRGYGYTF
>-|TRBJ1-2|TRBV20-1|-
TGCAGTGCTAGAGATTCCGCCAGCCCTTATGGCTACACCTTC
CSARDSASPYGYTF
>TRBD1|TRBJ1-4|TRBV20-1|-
TGCAGTTTCGACAGGGGGAGGACTAATGAAAAACTGTTTTTT
CSFDRGRTNEKLFF
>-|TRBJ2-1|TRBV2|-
TGTGCCAGCAGTGAAGGCCAGCCCAATGAGCAGTTCTTC
CASSEGQPNEQFF
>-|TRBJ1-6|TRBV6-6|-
TGTGCCAACAGTTACGGGCAGTATAATTCACCCCTCCACTTT
CANSYGQYNSPLHF
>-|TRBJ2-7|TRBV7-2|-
TGTGCCAGCAGCTTAAGCCGAACTACACAGTACTTC
CASSLSRTTQYF
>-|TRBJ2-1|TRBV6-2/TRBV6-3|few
TGTGCCAGCAGTTCCTGGCACAGTCCCAATGAGCAGTTCTTC
CASSSWHSPNEQFF
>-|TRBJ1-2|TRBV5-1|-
TGCGCCAGCAGCTTGGTAGGGGCCGATGGCTACACCTTC
CASSLVGADGYTF
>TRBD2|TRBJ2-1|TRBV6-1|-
TGTGCCAGCAGCGAACAGCGGGGGGGCCGATTAGATGAGCAGTTCTTC
CASSEQRGGRLDEQFF
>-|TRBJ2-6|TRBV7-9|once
TGTGCCAGCAGCTTAGGGCTACTTGGCCCTAGCTCTGGGGCCAACGTCCTGACTTTC
CASSLGLLGPSSGANVLTF
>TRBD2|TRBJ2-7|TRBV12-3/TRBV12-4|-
TGTGCCAGCGGGGGGGGGTTCCACGAGCAGTACTTC
CASGGGFHEQYF
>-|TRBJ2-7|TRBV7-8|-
TGTGCCAGCAGCCTCGCGCTCCAAGCCGGGGCGAATGGGTACGAGCAGTACTTC
CASSLALQAGANGYEQYF
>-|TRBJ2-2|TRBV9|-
TGTGCCAGCAGCGAGACGGGACACCTCACCGGGGAGCTGTTTTTT
CASSETGHLTGELFF
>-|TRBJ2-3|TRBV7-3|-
TGTGCCAGCAACCGCGGCCCAACAGATACGCAGTATTTT
CASNRGPTDTQYF
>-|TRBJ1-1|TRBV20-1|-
TGCAGTACAGGTCGAGCCTTCCCTACTGAAGCTTTCTTT
CSTGRAFPTEAFF
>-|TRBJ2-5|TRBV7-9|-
TGTGCCAGCAGCCCCCCAAACCCAGAGACCCAGTACTTC
CASSPPNPETQYF
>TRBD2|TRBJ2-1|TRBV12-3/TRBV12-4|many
TGTGCCAGCAGCCCGGGACTAGCGACTTACAATGAGCAGTTCTTC
CASSPGLATYNEQFF
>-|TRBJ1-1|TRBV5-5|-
TGTGCCAGCAGCTTGGAGGGGGGCACGAATGAAGCTTTCTTT
CASSLEGGTNEAFF
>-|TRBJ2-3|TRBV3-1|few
TGTGCCAGCAGCCCGTCTGGGTCAAAGCACACAGATACGCAGTATTTT
CASSPSGSKHTDTQYF
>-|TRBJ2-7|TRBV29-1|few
TGCAGCGCTGGGACACAATACGAGCAGTACTTC
CSAGTQYEQYF
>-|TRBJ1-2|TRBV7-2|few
TGTGCCAGCAGCTCTGGGGGGGCCTCCACTTGGGGCTACACCTTC
CASSSGGASTWGYTF
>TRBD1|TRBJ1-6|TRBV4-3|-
TGCGCCAGCAGCCAAGAGGGGGACAGCTATAATTCACCCCTCCACTTT
CASSQEGDSYNSPLHF
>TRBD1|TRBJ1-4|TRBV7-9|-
TGTGCCAGCAGCTTGAGGGGGCGCGTTGAAAAACTGTTTTTT
CASSLRGRVEKLFF
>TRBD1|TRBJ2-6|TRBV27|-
TGTGCCAGCAGTTTGGTGGGACAGCTTTCTGGGGCCAACGTCCTGACTTTC
CASSLVGQLSGANVLTF
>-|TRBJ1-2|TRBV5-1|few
TGCGCCAGCAGTCCTCTAGCCCCGGTGCGGGACATTTCTAACTATGGCTACACCTTC
CASSPLAPVRDISNYGYTF
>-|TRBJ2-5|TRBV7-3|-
TGCGCCAGCAGTCTAGGGCCGCCACCACAAGAGACCCAGTACTTC
CASSLGPPPQETQYF
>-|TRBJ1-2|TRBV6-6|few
TGTGCCAGCAGTTACCACAGGGACGGCTACACCTTC
CASSYHRDGYTF
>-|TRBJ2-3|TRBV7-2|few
TGTGCCAGCAGCCCGAGGGGTGTAATCACAGATACGCAGTATTTT
CASSPRGVITDTQYF
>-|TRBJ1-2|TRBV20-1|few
TGCAGTGCCTCACTGGCGTATTCCGCCGAGTATGGCTACACCTTC
CSASLAYSAEYGYTF
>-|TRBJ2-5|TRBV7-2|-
TGTGCCAGCAGCTTTTCGGTGGCAGGCGCCCGGCGGGGGACCCAGTACTTC
CASSFSVAGARRGTQYF
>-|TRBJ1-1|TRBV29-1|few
TGCAGCGTTGGCTCGGTCACTGAAGCTTTCTTT
CSVGSVTEAFF
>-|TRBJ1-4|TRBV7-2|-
TGTGCCAGCAGCTTTTACTTAGGAAAACTGTTTTTT
CASSFYLGKLFF